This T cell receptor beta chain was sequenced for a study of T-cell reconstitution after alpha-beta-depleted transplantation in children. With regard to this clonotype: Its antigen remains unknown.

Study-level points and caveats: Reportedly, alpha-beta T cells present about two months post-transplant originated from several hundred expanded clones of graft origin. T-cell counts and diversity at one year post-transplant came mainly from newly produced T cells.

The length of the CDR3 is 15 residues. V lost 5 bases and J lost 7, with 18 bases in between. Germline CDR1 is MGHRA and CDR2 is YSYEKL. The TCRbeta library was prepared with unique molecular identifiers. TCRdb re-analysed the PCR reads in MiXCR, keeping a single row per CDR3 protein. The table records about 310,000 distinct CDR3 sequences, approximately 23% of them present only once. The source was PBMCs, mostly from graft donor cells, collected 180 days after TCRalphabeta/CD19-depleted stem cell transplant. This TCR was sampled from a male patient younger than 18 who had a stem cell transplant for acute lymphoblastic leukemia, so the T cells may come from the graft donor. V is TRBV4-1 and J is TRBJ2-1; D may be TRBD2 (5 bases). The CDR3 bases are TGCGCCAGCAGCGAAAACCTCGGGATGTTTAATGAGCAGTTCTTC. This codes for CASSENLGMFNEQFF.